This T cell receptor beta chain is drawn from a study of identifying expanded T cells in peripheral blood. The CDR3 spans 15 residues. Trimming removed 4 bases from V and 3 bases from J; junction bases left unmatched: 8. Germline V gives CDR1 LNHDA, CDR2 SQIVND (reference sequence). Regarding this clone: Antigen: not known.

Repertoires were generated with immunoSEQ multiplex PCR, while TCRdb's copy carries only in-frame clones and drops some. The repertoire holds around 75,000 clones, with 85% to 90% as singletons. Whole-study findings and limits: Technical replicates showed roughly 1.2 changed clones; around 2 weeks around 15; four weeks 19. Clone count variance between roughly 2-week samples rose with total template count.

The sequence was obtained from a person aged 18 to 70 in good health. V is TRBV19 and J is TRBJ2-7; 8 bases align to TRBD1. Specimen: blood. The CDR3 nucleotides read TGTGCCAGTAGTAAGACAGGGGATTGGAGCTACGAGCAGTACTTC. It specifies CASSKTGDWSYEQYF.